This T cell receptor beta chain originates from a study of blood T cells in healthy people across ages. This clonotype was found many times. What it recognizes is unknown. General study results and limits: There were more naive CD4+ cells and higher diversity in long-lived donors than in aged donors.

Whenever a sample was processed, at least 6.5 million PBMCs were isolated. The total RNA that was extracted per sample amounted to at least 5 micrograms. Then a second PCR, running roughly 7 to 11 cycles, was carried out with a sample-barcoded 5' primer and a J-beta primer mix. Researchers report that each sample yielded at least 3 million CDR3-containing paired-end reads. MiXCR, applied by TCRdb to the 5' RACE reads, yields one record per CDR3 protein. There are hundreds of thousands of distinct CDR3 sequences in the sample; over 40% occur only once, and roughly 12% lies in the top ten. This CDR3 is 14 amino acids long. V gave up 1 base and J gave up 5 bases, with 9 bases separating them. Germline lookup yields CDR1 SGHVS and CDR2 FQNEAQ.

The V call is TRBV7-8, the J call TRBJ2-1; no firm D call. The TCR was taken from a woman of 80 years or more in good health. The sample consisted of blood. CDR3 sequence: CASSLVETHNEQFF. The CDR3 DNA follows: TGTGCCAGCAGCTTAGTGGAGACTCACAATGAGCAGTTCTTC.